This T cell receptor (beta chain) comes out of a study of beta chain features in type 1 diabetes. The overall study: Patients and healthy donors were similar in age, gender and cell yields.

The V gene lost 9 bases and the J gene lost 0 bases, with 9 bases spanning the gap. The CDR3 covers 13 residues. In germline, CDR1 is LNHNV, CDR2 YYDKDF (reference sequence). The investigators reverse transcribed all of the isolated RNA, so they sequenced expressed TCRB transcripts. The data were produced by immunoSEQ multiplex PCR, yet TCRdb's version contains in-frame clones alone and is incomplete. The table lists hundreds of thousands of clones, roughly 16% of them singletons. Cell sorting via CD45RO/CCR7/CD25/CD127/CD95/CD27 was performed to obtain CD4+ naive, central memory, regulatory and stem cell-like memory cells.

The sequenced sample consisted of naive CD4+ T cells from blood. The sequence was collected from a young woman in good health. The chain has TRBV15 and TRBJ1-3; no firm D call. The CDR3 spells CATATSSGNTIYF. CDR3 coding DNA: TGTGCCACGGCTACCTCCTCTGGAAACACCATATATTTT.